The entry below gives a single T cell receptor (beta chain) sequence along with its context. Its antigen remains undetermined. The record has no base qualities; no much larger clone is one base away. CDR1 and CDR2 were assigned from the germline V gene as SGHDT and YYEEEE. There are 15 amino acids in the CDR3, from cysteine to phenylalanine inclusive. The sequence is cut down to CDR3 DNA, 45 bases in frame from base 1. Trimming leaves V shorter by 0 bases and J shorter by 5 bases, with the junction holding 5 bases beyond the gene matches. A single peripheral blood draw of approximately 120 mL on average was collected from each donor into heparinised tubes. Using a panel that included CD45RO, CCR7, CD25, CD127, CD95 and CD27, naive, central memory, regulatory and stem cell-like memory CD4+ T cells were sorted on a BD FACSAria II. A purity above 95% was achieved for all sorted populations. PBMCs were isolated right away by Lymphoprep density gradient centrifugation and were stained directly, without culture. So that batch effects would be minimized, each experiment stained and sorted samples in pairs, pairing one healthy donor with one patient.

This specimen belongs to a study of beta chain features in type 1 diabetes (dated by TCRdb to between 2017 and 2018). Turning to the overall study: Patients and healthy donors did not differ in mean age, gender distribution, total cell number or subset yield. A total of some 100,000,000 sorted cells were examined across all samples, and the number of cells per subset was strongly correlated with RNA yield. The study compared the TCRB repertoires of sorted circulating CD4+ T cell subsets in recently diagnosed type 1 diabetes patients with those in matched healthy donors. Whereas all 30 or so donors provided naive and central memory subsets, regulatory and stem cell-like memory subsets were isolated from just 8 patients and roughly eight healthy donors.

Broad study findings and their caveats: At VDJ recombination sites, patients with type 1 diabetes made fewer insertions and deleted more nucleotides, a pattern implying thymic rearrangement abnormalities. Shorter templates might be favored by PCR, yet because patient and control samples were amplified and corrected together, any such skew would affect both groups equally. Naive, central memory and regulatory TCRB repertoires appeared to be more similar among patients than among healthy donors. Because cDNA was sequenced instead of genomic DNA, highly expressing activated cells could be over-represented, though the groups showed no difference in activation or CD3 levels. Because the HLA sub-analyses included only small numbers of individuals, any influence of HLA type on TCRB rearrangement was left unresolved. A moderate but significant shortening of TCRB CDR3 length was observed in type 1 diabetes patients in all four CD4+ subsets.

All of the isolated RNA was reverse transcribed with the High Capacity cDNA Reverse Transcription Kit, so expressed TCRB transcripts were sequenced. Naive, central memory and regulatory T cell samples underwent deep immunoSEQ sequencing, averaging about 3.57 million total reads per sample. After sorted cells were lysed in RLT buffer, RNA was extracted with DNase-treated RNeasy Micro or Mini kits, with the choice depending on cell number. To prevent cross-contamination, each cell subset was processed individually, whereas patient and healthy donor samples were processed jointly. The immunoSEQ multiplex PCR was used to amplify TCRB sequences from cDNA, yielding 87-bp fragments that span the CDR3 region. The amplicons were sequenced using the Illumina HiSeq platform. Per the original workflow: Synthetic template baselines were used to correct PCR bias computationally, reads within Hamming distance 2 were collapsed together, and singletons that could not be merged were discarded. By aligning reads against IMGT, V, D and J genes, CDR3 length, and insertions or deletions at six rearrangement sites were assigned. Within each subset, clonotype counts were normalized to the number of sorted cells before true diversity and Gini coefficients were calculated with the tcR R package. The overlap coefficient, calculated on TCRB nucleotide sequences, was used to quantify repertoire sharing. Out-of-frame TCRB sequences from naive cells were analyzed to stand in for the pre-selection repertoire. The source is immuneACCESS, and TCRdb retained only in-frame sequences with V and J called. Part of the clones is not carried over; for the studies checked, unresolved V genes explain less than half of this, and the remainder is unexplained. D and trimming were read from the DNA, whereas the V and J calls and clone size are those reported in that table. Counted in this sample were 150,000 or so clones; 50% to 70% of them appeared once. The top ten clones comprise nearly 0.09% of the sample.

The TCR originated in a man between 25 and 39 years old with type 1 diabetes. The rearranged chain carries TRBV5-6 and TRBJ2-5; the central 9 bases match TRBD1. Sequenced input: naive CD4+ T cells from blood. The cell subset or site label of this sample denotes: true naive CD4+ T cells. The DNA reads as follows: TGTGCCAGCAGCTTGGACAGGGGGCGCGGGGAGACCCAGTACTTC. Its translation reads: CASSLDRGRGETQYF.